The source of this TCR beta chain is a study of T cells generated in artificial thymic organoids (TCRdb year 2017). About the full investigation: In some experiments, thymic T cells were further FACS-purified to deplete CD4 immature single positive or double positive precursors. The study compared the TCR alpha and beta CDR3 repertoires of CD8 single positive T cells derived from in vitro artificial thymic organoids against those of naive CD8 T cells from thymus and peripheral blood. Displayed repertoire sequencing data were described as representative of three independent experiments. What the authors observed across the whole study: Organoid-derived CD8 single positive T cells showed physiological TCR clonotype diversity comparable to thymic and blood naive CD8 T cells.

Concerning this clonotype: No antigen is known for it. Base qualities are not recorded, but no much larger clone differs from it by a single base.

Separate semi-nested PCR amplifications were run for the TCRalpha and TCRbeta libraries, using Advantage 2 and reverse primers located in the TRAC or TRBC constant regions. The amount of total RNA used for first-strand cDNA synthesis ranged from roughly 3.5 to 500 ng. The TCR cDNA libraries were generated by 5'-RACE using the SMARTer PCR cDNA Synthesis kit, with a poly-dT primer driving first-strand synthesis. Semi-nested constant-region reverse primers carried 5-nucleotide sample-specific barcodes, and products were cleaned with the Zymo DNA Clean and Concentrator-5 kit. Up to ten barcoded samples were pooled, ligated to Illumina adaptors and sequenced as 2 x 150 bp paired-end reads on an Illumina MiSeq. As for how the authors treated the data: After demultiplexing, reads were aligned with BLAT to a custom library containing all human TRAV, TRAJ, TRBV, TRBD and TRBJ combinations from IMGT. The best BLAT hits were picked using pslCDnaFilter (-maxAligns=1, -ignoreIntrons), and custom Perl scripts were used to calculate clonotype frequencies. TCRdb reran the public reads through fastp at Q25 and MiXCR, keeping productive beta chains. Identical CDR3 proteins give one entry, which carries the most common genes and DNA. These V and J calls derive from TCRdb rather than the authors' analysis. Counted in this sample were thousands of distinct CDR3 sequences; around 20% of them appeared once. The ten largest account for almost 1.5% of the sample.

Enrichment of primary CD8+ T cells was performed with magnetic beads using the Miltenyi CD8+ T cell Isolation Kit. Organoid and thymic CD3+TCRalphabeta+CD8 single positive T cells were FACS sorted before RNA extraction. Total RNA was purified from 40,000 to 200,000 sorted cells per sample with the RNeasy Micro kit, and quality checked on an Agilent RNA 6000 Nano chip. To release thymocytes, the researchers dissected thymic fragments, broke them apart by pipetting, and passed the material through a 70 um strainer. Sequencing used naive CD8+ T cells from the thymus. Read against the paper, the sample's cell subset or site label means: CD3+TCRalphabeta+CD8SP T cells; for blood, CD45RO-CCR7+ naive CD8+ T cells. This sequence originates from a human donor who gave cord blood stem cells for thymic organoid culture, a cardiac surgery patient who gave postnatal thymus, or a blood donor (not recorded which).

The nucleotide sequence is TGCGCCAGCAGCTCCTCTAGCGGCCGCACAGATACGCAGTATTTT. Its protein reads: CASSSSSGRTDTQYF. The chain joins TRBV5-1 to TRBJ2-3, and 7 junction bases match TRBD2. CDR1 SGHRS and CDR2 YFSETQ are derived from the germline V gene. Its CDR3 holds 15 amino acids, cysteine through phenylalanine. Of all the DNA, just the CDR3 is kept, 45 bases in frame from base 1. Trimming takes 3 bases off V and 1 base off J; junction bases not matched to a gene: 5.